These 30 T cell receptor beta chains originate from one sample sequenced in a study of response to subunit inactivated influenza vaccine. One entry per CDR3 protein results from TCRdb running MiXCR on the RT-PCR reads. Among about 520,000 distinct CDR3 sequences listed, roughly 7.6% were seen once. This material consisted of PBMCs from blood, taken less than 30 months after vaccination. The receptors come from a man aged 45-69 years who received an inactivated influenza vaccine.

In its sample, this clonotype was seen many times. The chain recombines TRBV20-1 with TRBJ2-3; 7 nucleotides align to TRBD1. The CDR3 runs 16 residues. Germline V gene sequence: CDR1 DFQATT, CDR2 SNEGSKA (reference sequence). J was trimmed by 1 base and V by 3 bases; bases with no gene match: 10. CDR3 DNA sequence: TGCAGTGCTAGGTCTCCGAGGGGGCCTGGCACAGATACGCAGTATTTT. Its translation: CSARSPRGPGTDTQYF.

This clonotype was observed a handful of times. The V call is TRBV20-1, the J call TRBJ1-5; the D gene is possibly TRBD1 (6 bases). Germline V gene sequence: CDR1 DFQATT, CDR2 SNEGSKA (reference sequence). V lost 0 bases and J 2 bases, leaving 23 bases between the germline ends. This CDR3 has 19 amino acids. The chain's CDR3 is CSARDYRDDPEVGNQPQHF. CDR3 sequence (DNA): TGCAGTGCTAGAGATTACAGGGATGACCCGGAGGTGGGCAATCAGCCCCAGCATTTT.

This clonotype was recorded a few times. The rearrangement links TRBV20-1 to TRBJ2-7, with D maybe TRBD2 (6 bases). This CDR3 spans 15 amino acids. Germline CDR1 and CDR2: DFQATT and SNEGSKA (reference sequence). Trimming removed 5 bases from V and 3 bases from J, with 20 bases in between. The CDR3 here is CSAWGSGDPLYEQYF. The CDR3 DNA reads as TGCAGTGCTTGGGGTTCGGGGGACCCTCTCTACGAGCAGTACTTC.

The rearrangement joins TRBV25-1 to TRBJ2-3, with 7 nucleotides matching TRBD1. This CDR3 is 13 amino acids long. V was pared by 5 bases and J by 10 bases, with 9 bases of the junction left unmatched. CDR1 MGHDK and CDR2 SYGVNS come from the germline V gene. The CDR3 protein is CASSTIDRAAQYF. The CDR3 nucleotides are TGTGCCAGCAGTACCATCGACAGGGCGGCGCAGTATTTT.

This sequence joins TRBV2 and TRBJ2-3, with 7 bases that match TRBD1. V was clipped by 4 bases and J by 2 bases; unmatched bases: 9. The CDR3 contains 16 residues. Germline lookup yields CDR1 SNHLY and CDR2 FYNNEI. The CDR3 DNA follows: TGTGCCAGCAGTGGGGGGCCGGGACAGACCACAGATACGCAGTATTTT. Protein sequence: CASSGGPGQTTDTQYF.

This sequence joins TRBV10-3 and TRBJ2-7; D unresolved. The germline V gene encodes CDR1 ENHRY and CDR2 SYGVKD. The CDR3 loop spans 12 amino acids. V lost 4 bases and J lost 7, with 11 bases in between. CDR3 residues: CAISGYGEEQYF. CDR3 coding DNA: TGTGCCATCAGTGGGTATGGAGAAGAGCAGTACTTC.

The chain joins TRBV24-1 to TRBJ2-3; D is perhaps TRBD1 (5 bases). The CDR3 totals 15 residues. Trimming took 3 bases from V and 2 from J, leaving 11 bases between them. CDR1 and CDR2 (germline): KGHDR, SFDVKD. This chain's CDR3 is CATSDGAGLTDTQYF. CDR3 DNA sequence: TGTGCCACCAGTGATGGGGCAGGCCTCACAGATACGCAGTATTTT.

This chain uses TRBV12-3 or TRBV12-4 with TRBJ2-1; 11 bases match TRBD2. The CDR3 sequence is 17 residues long. With V trimmed by 5 bases and J by 4 bases, 10 bases remained unmatched. Here the CDR3 DNA reads TGTGCCAGCAGTGTAAGACTGGGACTAGCGGCGTACAATGAGCAGTTCTTC. The encoded protein is CASSVRLGLAAYNEQFF.

Only a few counts were recorded for this clonotype. This chain links TRBV20-1 with TRBJ1-5; D remains unclear. Trimming pared 0 bases from V and 7 bases from J, leaving 19 bases between. Germline CDR1 is DFQATT and CDR2 is SNEGSKA (reference sequence). The CDR3 covers 16 residues. DNA for the CDR3: TGCAGTGCTAGAGACTCCTCGGGGAGGGTCCAGCAGCCCCAGCATTTT. Its translation is CSARDSSGRVQQPQHF.

This clonotype was recorded many times. The rearrangement links TRBV11-3 to TRBJ2-1, with D hard to call. The CDR3 runs to 15 residues. Germline V CDR1 and CDR2: SGHNT, YENEEA. Trimming stripped 0 bases from V and 5 bases from J, with 11 bases between. The CDR3 DNA reads TGTGCCAGCAGCTTAGATGGGCTCAACAACAATGAGCAGTTCTTC. Protein product: CASSLDGLNNNEQFF.

CDR3 sequence reads: CASSQEGGYLQYF. The CDR3 DNA follows: TGTGCCAGCAGCCAAGAGGGTGGCTACCTGCAGTATTTT. This chain connects TRBV4-2 to TRBJ2-3; D is undetermined. Looked up from germline, CDR1 is LGHNA and CDR2 is YNFKEQ. The CDR3 consists of 13 residues. The V end was cut by 0 bases, the J end by 11 bases, with 12 bases between.

This clonotype was found many times. The chain joins TRBV12-3 or TRBV12-4 to TRBJ2-1; 14 bases are shared with TRBD2. CDR3 length: 15 amino acids. With 3 bases clipped from V and 7 bases from J, the junction kept 2 bases outside the gene matches. The CDR3 DNA reads TGTGCCAGCAGTTTTGGACTAGCGGGAGGAAATGAGCAGTTCTTC. Translation: CASSFGLAGGNEQFF.

This clonotype has ten or more counts. The rearrangement links TRBV5-1 to TRBJ2-1; 11 bases are a match to TRBD2. J was trimmed by 3 bases and V by 0 bases; bases with no gene match: 2. The CDR3 loop spans 16 amino acids. Germline V lookup: CDR1 SGHRS, CDR2 YFSETQ. CDR3 DNA sequence: TGCGCCAGCAGCTTGGGACTAGCGGGATACTACAATGAGCAGTTCTTC. Its protein product is CASSLGLAGYYNEQFF.

This clonotype occurred a few times. V is TRBV20-1 and J is TRBJ1-2; no definite D call. There are 12 residues in the CDR3. CDR1 DFQATT and CDR2 SNEGSKA come from the germline V gene (reference sequence). The V gene lost 4 bases and the J gene lost 0 bases, with 6 bases spanning the gap. This CDR3 is CSAIFANYGYTF. Written as DNA, the CDR3 is TGCAGTGCTATTTTTGCTAACTATGGCTACACCTTC.

This chain uses TRBV4-2 with TRBJ2-7, with a tentative D call TRBD1 (6 bases). The CDR3 is 13 amino acids. Germline V gene lookup returns CDR1 LGHNA and CDR2 YNFKEQ. Trimming pared 4 bases from V and 4 bases from J, leaving 11 bases between. CDR3 amino acids: CASSPTGRYEQYF. The CDR3 DNA follows: TGTGCCAGCAGCCCGACAGGTAGATACGAGCAGTACTTC.

The chain uses TRBV20-1 and TRBJ2-5; no firm D call. The CDR3 is made up of 15 amino acids. Germline V gene lookup returns CDR1 DFQATT and CDR2 SNEGSKA (reference sequence). Trimming pared 0 bases from V and 5 bases from J, leaving 16 bases between. The CDR3 sequence is CSARDPESVFETQYF. CDR3 nucleotides: TGCAGTGCTAGAGATCCGGAGTCGGTATTCGAGACCCAGTACTTC.

This rearrangement joins TRBV27 to TRBJ1-5; D perhaps matches TRBD1 (5 bases). CDR3 length: 16 residues. Trimming shortened V by 6 bases and J by 0 bases, and 15 bases separated the two germline ends. CDR1 MNHEY and CDR2 SMNVEV come from the germline V gene (reference sequence). The CDR3 region has the DNA TGTGCCAGCAGCCCCAACAGGTTATATAGCAATCAGCCCCAGCATTTT. This translates into CASSPNRLYSNQPQHF.

This clonotype was counted between two and nine times. The chain combines TRBV29-1 with TRBJ2-3, with D unresolved. This CDR3 is built from 16 residues. With 1 base removed from V and 0 bases from J, the gap between germline ends came to 14 bases. The germline CDR1 and CDR2 sequences are SQVTM and ANQGSEA. The CDR3 spells CSVEGGTSLSTDTQYF. CDR3 in DNA: TGCAGCGTTGAAGGGGGTACATCGCTTAGCACAGATACGCAGTATTTT.

This clonotype was counted between two and nine times. This sequence joins TRBV7-2 and TRBJ2-7; 11 bases agree with TRBD2. CDR1 and CDR2 (germline): SGHTA, FQGNSA. V gave up 6 bases and J gave up 5 bases; unmatched junction bases: 6. The CDR3 sequence is 14 residues long. CDR3 sequence: CASRPGLAADEQYF. CDR3 DNA sequence: TGTGCCAGCAGGCCGGGACTAGCGGCGGACGAGCAGTACTTC.

The sample holds many counts of this clonotype. Mismatch with germline at one junction end may stem from a read error. The chain couples TRBV5-1 to TRBJ2-3, with 9 nucleotides matching TRBD2. Per germline, CDR1 SGHRS and CDR2 YFSETQ. The CDR3 has 15 residues. The CDR3: CASSLVGTSTDTQYF. CDR3 sequence (DNA): TGCGCCAGCAGTCTGGTCGGGACTAGCACGGATACGCAGTATTTT.

As to this clonotype: Germline is not matched at one junction end, which may reflect a read error. The gene calls are TRBV12-3 or TRBV12-4 and TRBJ1-2; D gene ambiguous. The CDR3 has 11 amino acids. The CDR3 loop reads CASSQREGGSF. In DNA, the CDR3 is TGTGCCAGCAGTCAGCGTGAGGGAGGGTCCTTC.

The rearrangement links TRBV5-1 to TRBJ2-3; 7 bases fit TRBD1. This CDR3 is built from 14 residues. The trim removed 5 bases at V and 3 bases at J, leaving 6 bases unmatched. Per the germline V gene, CDR1 is SGHRS and CDR2 is YFSETQ. DNA for the CDR3: TGCGCCAGCAGATGGACAGGAGAAACAGATACGCAGTATTTT. Translated, it gives CASRWTGETDTQYF.

This clonotype was seen more than once but under ten times. This chain connects TRBV5-1 to TRBJ2-7; tentative D call: TRBD1 (6 bases). Germline V gene sequence: CDR1 SGHRS, CDR2 YFSETQ. V was trimmed by 0 bases and J by 3 bases, leaving 13 bases between them. The CDR3 totals 15 residues. The CDR3 DNA reads TGCGCCAGCAGCTTGGCAACACAGGGTTTCTACGAGCAGTACTTC. It yields the protein CASSLATQGFYEQYF.

The chain couples TRBV10-3 to TRBJ2-2; 8 bases match TRBD1. The CDR3 is 14 amino acids. The germline V gene encodes CDR1 ENHRY and CDR2 SYGVKD. V lost 4 bases and J lost 7; bases outside the gene matches: 5. CDR3 protein: CAISGGQVNGELFF. In DNA, the CDR3 is TGTGCCATCAGTGGGGGACAGGTGAACGGGGAGCTGTTTTTT.

This clonotype was counted many times. The rearrangement links TRBV6-1 to TRBJ2-3; a possible D gene is TRBD1 (5 bases). Germline CDR1 reads MNHNS; CDR2 reads SASEGT. V lost 4 bases and J 1 base, leaving 12 bases between the germline ends. The CDR3 length is 15 residues. CDR3 sequence: CASSAKQGGTDTQYF. The CDR3 DNA reads TGTGCCAGCAGTGCGAAGCAGGGCGGCACAGATACGCAGTATTTT.

The V and J genes are TRBV4-3 and TRBJ2-5; 7 bases are a match to TRBD1. Trimming at V came to 0 bases and at J to 1 base, leaving 5 bases not matched to a gene. The germline V gene encodes CDR1 LGHNA and CDR2 YSLEER. This CDR3 is built from 16 residues. This chain's CDR3 is CASSQDLGTAQETQYF. DNA of the CDR3: TGCGCCAGCAGCCAAGACCTTGGGACAGCCCAAGAGACCCAGTACTTC.

This clonotype was seen a few times. V and J are TRBV5-5 and TRBJ2-1; 12 bases agree with TRBD2. The CDR3 sequence is 16 residues long. After removal of 4 bases from V and 7 bases from J, the junction contained 9 bases not matched to a gene. Germline V gives CDR1 SGHKS, CDR2 YYEKEE (reference sequence). The CDR3 loop reads CASSPSSGRAGNEQFF. The CDR3 bases are TGTGCCAGCAGCCCCTCTAGCGGGAGGGCCGGGAATGAGCAGTTCTTC.

In this sample, this clonotype turned up a few times. The rearrangement links TRBV7-9 to TRBJ1-1; D not resolved. Trimming cost V 6 bases and J 0 bases, with 11 bases left between them. Germline values: CDR1 SEHNR, CDR2 FQNEAQ (reference sequence). The CDR3 runs 14 residues. The CDR3 bases are TGTGCCAGCAGTAAAAGTATGTTGAACACTGAAGCTTTCTTT. Translating gives CASSKSMLNTEAFF. Full variable domain (outside the CDR3, taken from reference TRBV7-9 and TRBJ1-1): DTGVSQNPRHKITKRGQNVTFRCDPISEHNRLYWYRQTLGQGPEFLTYFQNEAQLEKSRLLSDRFSAERPKGSFSTLEIQRTEQGDSAMYLCASSKSMLNTEAFFGQGTRLTVV.

The CDR3 sequence: CASSYPSGSPYNEQFF. DNA of the CDR3: TGTGCCAGCAGTTACCCAAGCGGGAGTCCCTACAATGAGCAGTTCTTC. The chain is built from TRBV6-2 or TRBV6-3 and TRBJ2-1; TRBD2 aligns across 8 bases. V gave up 2 bases and J gave up 2 bases; unmatched junction bases: 5. Germline V gene sequence: CDR1 MNHEY, CDR2 SVGEGT. The CDR3 is made up of 16 amino acids.

This clonotype occurred many times. CDR3: CASSLLQGRNSNEQFF. The CDR3 DNA is TGCGCCAGCAGCTTGCTGCAGGGAAGGAATAGCAATGAGCAGTTCTTC. This chain joins TRBV5-1 and TRBJ2-1; tentative D call: TRBD1 (5 bases). Trimming stripped 1 base from V and 6 bases from J, with 17 bases between. The CDR3 is made up of 16 amino acids. Germline lookup yields CDR1 SGHRS and CDR2 YFSETQ.